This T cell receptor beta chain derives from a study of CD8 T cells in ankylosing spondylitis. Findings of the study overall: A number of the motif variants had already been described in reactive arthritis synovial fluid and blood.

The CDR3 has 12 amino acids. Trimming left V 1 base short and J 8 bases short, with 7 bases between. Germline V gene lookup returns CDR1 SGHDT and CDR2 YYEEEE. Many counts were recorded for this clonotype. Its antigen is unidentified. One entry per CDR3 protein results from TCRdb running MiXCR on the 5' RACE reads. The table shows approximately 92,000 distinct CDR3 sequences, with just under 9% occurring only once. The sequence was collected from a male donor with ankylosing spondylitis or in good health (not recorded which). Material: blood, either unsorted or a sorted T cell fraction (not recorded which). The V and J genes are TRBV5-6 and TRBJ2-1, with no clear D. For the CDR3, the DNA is TGTGCCAGCAGCTTGCGTTGGGATGAGCAGTTCTTC. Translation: CASSLRWDEQFF.